These 30 T cell receptor beta chains originate from one sample sequenced in a study of memory B cells and T cells in multiple sclerosis. What these receptors recognize is not known. Generated by immunoSEQ multiplex PCR, the TCRdb table keeps only in-frame clones and is missing some. This table has 35,000 to 55,000 clones, approximately 80% appearing once. After stimulus-free culture, autoproliferating CFSE-dim and non-proliferating CFSE-high T cells were sequenced separately. Cultures began with roughly 5x10^7 CFSE-labeled PBMCs, unstimulated for 6 to 8 days, with replicate wells pooled. Sequenced input: PBMCs from blood kept in culture. The receptors derive from a human donor with multiple sclerosis.

This sequence joins TRBV28 and TRBJ1-1; maybe TRBD1 (6 bases). Deletions cut 10 bases from V and 1 base from J, with 22 bases between. Germline CDR1 is MDHEN and CDR2 is SYDVKM. This CDR3 region has 16 residues. CDR3 nucleotide sequence: TGTGCCATCTCTCGAACAGGGTCTCATTCGAACACTGAAGCTTTCTTT. It yields the protein CAISRTGSHSNTEAFF.

The CDR3 sequence: CASSLLASGDYNEQFF. CDR3 DNA sequence: TGTGCCAGCAGCTTGTTGGCTAGCGGGGACTACAATGAGCAGTTCTTC. V usage is TRBV5-6 and J usage is TRBJ2-1; 9 bases map to TRBD2. The CDR3 is 16 amino acids. From germline, CDR1 is SGHDT and CDR2 YYEEEE. V shed 1 base, J shed 3 bases, and the junction held 5 bases outside the gene matches.

V is TRBV7-3 and J is TRBJ2-2, with a tentative D call TRBD2 (5 bases). Trimming stripped 2 bases from V and 7 bases from J, with 14 bases between. Germline values: CDR1 SGHTA, CDR2 FQGTGA. The CDR3 totals 15 residues. The CDR3 region is CASSLLTGSGGELFF. CDR3 in DNA: TGTGCCAGCAGCTTATTAACGGGATCGGGCGGGGAGCTGTTTTTT.

This sequence joins TRBV5-8 and TRBJ1-5, with a tentative D call TRBD1 (5 bases). V dropped 4 bases and J dropped 9 bases, with 17 bases sitting between them. The CDR3 runs to 14 residues. The germline CDR1 and CDR2 sequences are SGHTS and YDEGEE. In DNA, the CDR3 is TGTGCCAGCAGCACCGGGACCTCCTCCAGGCCCCAGCATTTT. Its translation: CASSTGTSSRPQHF.

This clone came up once. The chain joins TRBV10-1 to TRBJ1-3, with D unresolved. V lost 11 bases and J lost 2, with 16 bases in between. This CDR3 has 14 residues. Germline loops: CDR1 WNHNN, CDR2 SYGVQD (reference sequence). For the CDR3, the DNA is TGCGCCTCCCAGGAGTCGGGAACTGGAAACACCATATATTTT. This translates into CASQESGTGNTIYF.

Regarding this clone: An end of the junction differs from the germline gene, which may be a read error. This sequence joins TRBV7-7 and TRBJ1-1, with TRBD1 matching over 7 bases. Per germline, CDR1 SSHAT and CDR2 FNYEAQ (reference sequence). The CDR3 loop spans 14 amino acids. The CDR3 DNA sequence: TGTGCTAGCAGGCGACAGGGTGGGAACACTGAAGCTTTCTTT. Protein product: CASRRQGGNTEAFF.

This clone occurred once. The chain links TRBV7-2 to TRBJ1-4; 9 positions agree with TRBD1. The CDR3 contains 16 residues. Germline loops: CDR1 SGHTA, CDR2 FQGNSA. With V trimmed by 1 base and J by 8 bases, 8 bases remained unmatched. The CDR3 DNA reads TGTGCCAGCAGCTTAGTTTTGGACAGGGGTTGGGAAAAACTGTTTTTT. It is translated as CASSLVLDRGWEKLFF.

CDR3 nucleotide sequence: TGTGCCAGCTCACCAGGTCGGGATACTGAAGCTTTCTTT. This gives the protein CASSPGRDTEAFF. The V gene is TRBV18, the J gene TRBJ1-1; D unresolved. Trimming cost V 2 bases and J 5 bases, with 9 bases left between them. Germline CDR1 KGHSH, CDR2 LQKENI. There are 13 residues in the CDR3.

CDR3 DNA sequence: TGTGCCAGCAGCCAAGGGGGACAGGGGGACTACGAGCAGTACTTC. This codes for CASSQGGQGDYEQYF. This sequence joins TRBV4-2 and TRBJ2-7, with 11 positions matching TRBD1. After removal of 1 base from V and 3 bases from J, the junction contained 2 bases not matched to a gene. Germline V gene data show CDR1 as LGHNA and CDR2 as YNFKEQ. This CDR3 has 15 amino acids.

This chain connects TRBV9 to TRBJ2-2; 9 nucleotides agree with TRBD1. The CDR3 is 16 amino acids. The germline V gene has CDR1 SGDLS and CDR2 YYNGEE. Trimming took 5 bases from V and 2 from J; bases not matched to a gene: 7. The CDR3 protein is CASSLRTGANTGELFF. The CDR3 bases are TGTGCCAGCAGTCTAAGGACAGGGGCCAACACCGGGGAGCTGTTTTTT. Variable domain in full (rest from reference TRBV9 and TRBJ2-2): DSGVTQTPKHLITATGQRVTLRCSPRSGDLSVYWYQQSLDQGLQFLIQYYNGEERAKGNILERFSAQQFPDLHSELNLSSLELGDSALYFCASSLRTGANTGELFFGEGSRLTVL.

The chain combines TRBV2 with TRBJ2-2, with 12 bases aligning to TRBD2. The V segment lost 3 bases and the J segment 7 bases; nucleotides outside the gene matches: 9. This CDR3 region has 17 residues. Germline loops: CDR1 SNHLY, CDR2 FYNNEI. DNA for the CDR3: TGTGCCAGCAGTGATCCGCTAGCGGGGGGGCAGGGCGGGGAGCTGTTTTTT. Translated: CASSDPLAGGQGGELFF.

The CDR3, as DNA: TGTGCCAGCAGTTTGTTTGTAGGGGGTTTTAGAGCCTACGAGCAGTACTTC. Translated, it gives CASSLFVGGFRAYEQYF. The chain is built from TRBV28 and TRBJ2-7; weak D call: TRBD1 (6 bases). The ends were cut back, 3 bases at V and 2 bases at J, with 20 bases in the middle. Germline loops: CDR1 MDHEN, CDR2 SYDVKM. The CDR3 covers 17 residues. The full variable domain, completed using reference TRBV28 and TRBJ2-7, is DVKVTQSSRYLVKRTGEKVFLECVQDMDHENMFWYRQDPGLGLRLIYFSYDVKMKEKGDIPEGYSVSREKKERFSLILESASTNQTSMYLCASSLFVGGFRAYEQYFGPGTRLTVT.

V usage is TRBV19 and J usage is TRBJ1-4; D uncertain. The V gene lost 8 bases and the J gene lost 7 bases, with 8 bases spanning the gap. The CDR3 consists of 11 residues. Germline V gene lookup returns CDR1 LNHDA and CDR2 SQIVND (reference sequence). The CDR3 reads CASPWGEKLFF. The CDR3 DNA follows: TGTGCCAGTCCATGGGGTGAAAAACTGTTTTTT.

The chain combines TRBV30 with TRBJ1-2; D call uncertain. The CDR3 loop spans 13 amino acids. Trimming left V 2 bases short and J 7 bases short, with 14 bases between. Per the germline V gene, CDR1 is GTSNPN and CDR2 is SVGIG (reference sequence). The CDR3 region has the DNA TGTGCCTGGAGTCCCGCAGGTGGGGTTGGCTACACCTTC. Translating gives CAWSPAGGVGYTF.

The rearrangement joins TRBV7-8 to TRBJ1-6, with a possible D match to TRBD1 (6 bases). The V and J ends lost 2 bases and 9 bases respectively, with 17 bases between them. CDR3 length equals 16 residues. Per the germline V gene, CDR1 is SGHVS and CDR2 is FQNEAQ. The CDR3 DNA reads as TGTGCCAGCAGCTTATGGGCCCGACAGGCGAGTTCACCCCTCCACTTT. It is translated as CASSLWARQASSPLHF. The entire variable domain, with the rest obtained from reference TRBV7-8 and TRBJ1-6, is as follows: GAGVSQSPRYKVAKRGQDVALRCDPISGHVSLFWYQQALGQGPEFLTYFQNEAQLDKSGLPSDRFFAERPEGSVSTLKIQRTQQEDSAVYLCASSLWARQASSPLHFGNGTRLTVT.

The gene calls are TRBV6-1 and TRBJ2-3; perhaps TRBD1 as D (5 bases). From germline, CDR1 is MNHNS and CDR2 SASEGT. Trimming cost V 7 bases and J 5 bases, with 16 bases left between them. The length of the CDR3 is 14 residues. CDR3 sequence: CASMNRQGLDTQYF. The CDR3 DNA reads as TGTGCCAGCATGAACCGTCAGGGATTAGATACGCAGTATTTT.

The chain carries TRBV28 and TRBJ2-2; 10 nucleotides align to TRBD1. The CDR3 sequence is 15 residues long. Germline lookup yields CDR1 MDHEN and CDR2 SYDVKM. The V gene end was trimmed by 3 bases and the J gene end by 4 bases; junction bases not matched to a gene: 2. The CDR3 sequence is CASSLTGGFTGELFF. The CDR3, as DNA: TGTGCCAGCAGTTTGACAGGGGGCTTCACCGGGGAGCTGTTTTTT.

V is TRBV11-2 and J is TRBJ1-5, with a weak D call TRBD1 (6 bases). Trimming pared 5 bases from V and 7 bases from J, leaving 12 bases between. The V gene's germline CDR1 is SGHAT and CDR2 FQNNGV. The CDR3 covers 13 residues. CDR3 loop: CASSGQQGQPQHF. CDR3 DNA: TGTGCCAGCAGCGGACAGCAGGGGCAGCCCCAGCATTTT.

The V gene is TRBV4-1, the J gene TRBJ1-2, with TRBD1 matching over 11 bases. V lost 4 bases and J lost 3; bases outside the gene matches: 7. The CDR3 is made up of 16 amino acids. The germline V gene encodes CDR1 MGHRA and CDR2 YSYEKL. The CDR3 loop is CASSLAGQGADYGYTF. DNA for the CDR3: TGCGCCAGCAGCCTAGCTGGACAGGGGGCGGACTATGGCTACACCTTC.

This clone appeared once. J is TRBJ2-5 and V is TRBV4-2; unclear D gene. V dropped 0 bases and J dropped 3 bases, with 14 bases sitting between them. Germline V gene lookup returns CDR1 LGHNA and CDR2 YNFKEQ. The CDR3 length is 16 residues. CDR3 loop: CASSQDVGSGEETQYF. The CDR3 DNA follows: TGTGCCAGCAGCCAAGATGTGGGATCTGGGGAAGAGACCCAGTACTTC.

This clone was observed once. The chain is built from TRBV9 and TRBJ2-7; 12 bases match TRBD2. The CDR3 is 15 amino acids. Germline trimming cut 3 bases from V and 5 bases from J; bases unmatched to any gene: 6. Germline CDR1 and CDR2: SGDLS and YYNGEE. CDR3: CASSASWTSGDEQYF. As DNA, the CDR3 is TGTGCCAGCAGCGCATCCTGGACTAGCGGGGACGAGCAGTACTTC.

There are a few counts of this clone. This chain uses TRBV19 with TRBJ1-2; no clear D. This CDR3 comprises 12 residues. V dropped 4 bases and J dropped 4 bases, with 7 bases sitting between them. The germline CDR1 and CDR2 sequences are LNHDA and SQIVND (reference sequence). CDR3 coding DNA: TGTGCCAGTAGTACCCTTGGCTATGGCTACACCTTC. As protein: CASSTLGYGYTF.

The V and J genes are TRBV29-1 and TRBJ1-2; TRBD1 matches 7 bases. Germline-derived CDR1 and CDR2 are SQVTM and ANQGSEA. The V and J ends lost 7 bases and 8 bases, in that order; junction bases with no gene match: 7. The CDR3 consists of 11 residues. Written as DNA, the CDR3 is TGCAGCGCCGGAGGACAGGACGGCTACACCTTC. It is translated as CSAGGQDGYTF.

The chain recombines TRBV2 with TRBJ1-5, with D perhaps matching TRBD1 (5 bases). V dropped 3 bases and J dropped 6 bases, with 15 bases sitting between them. This CDR3 is 15 amino acids long. Looked up from germline, CDR1 is SNHLY and CDR2 is FYNNEI. CDR3 bases: TGTGCCAGCAGTGATTCCCAGGTTGGGACTCAGCCCCAGCATTTT. Amino acids: CASSDSQVGTQPQHF.

The chain employs TRBV7-9 and TRBJ2-6; D ambiguous. The CDR3 totals 14 residues. The germline gives CDR1 SEHNR, CDR2 FQNEAQ (reference sequence). The V end was cut by 2 bases, the J end by 0 bases, with 2 bases between. The DNA of the CDR3 is TGTGCCAGCAGCTTAAACTCTGGGGCCAACGTCCTGACTTTC. This translates into CASSLNSGANVLTF.

The V call is TRBV7-6, the J call TRBJ2-3, with 9 bases lining up with TRBD2. V lost 5 bases, J lost 6 bases, and 12 bases stayed unmatched. Germline-derived CDR1 and CDR2 are SGHVS and FNYEAQ. The CDR3 contains 16 residues. The DNA of the CDR3 is TGTGCCAGCAGCCCAATTCGGGGTAGCGGGGGTGATACGCAGTATTTT. This gives the protein CASSPIRGSGGDTQYF. The full variable domain, its missing parts supplied by reference TRBV7-6 and TRBJ2-3, is GAGVSQSPRYKVTKRGQDVALRCDPISGHVSLYWYRQALGQGPEFLTYFNYEAQQDKSGLPNDRFSAERPEGSISTLTIQRTEQRDSAMYRCASSPIRGSGGDTQYFGPGTRLTVL.

In its sample, this clone was seen a few times. The chain links TRBV4-1 to TRBJ1-2, with TRBD1 matching over 9 bases. This CDR3 has 16 residues. V trimming: 0 bases; J trimming: 2 bases; junction bases outside the gene matches: 4. Germline-derived CDR1 and CDR2 are MGHRA and YSYEKL. The CDR3 loop is CASSQDRGQGNYGYTF. As DNA, the CDR3 is TGCGCCAGCAGCCAAGATAGGGGACAGGGCAACTATGGCTACACCTTC.

This chain links TRBV29-1 with TRBJ2-7; either TRBD1 or TRBD2 may supply D (5 bases each). V lost 4 bases and J lost 5, with 15 bases in between. This CDR3 is 13 amino acids long. CDR1 SQVTM and CDR2 ANQGSEA come from the germline V gene. In nucleotides, the CDR3 is TGCAGCGTTGGTCGAGGGGTTGTCCACGAGCAGTACTTC. Its protein product is CSVGRGVVHEQYF.

The CDR3 here is CASSLWTDRSYEQYF. The DNA for the CDR3 is TGTGCCAGCAGCCTATGGACCGACCGGTCCTACGAGCAGTACTTC. The rearrangement joins TRBV5-6 to TRBJ2-7; no firm D call. The germline V gene has CDR1 SGHDT and CDR2 YYEEEE. Trimming shortened V by 4 bases and J by 1 base, and 15 bases separated the two germline ends. The CDR3 is made up of 15 amino acids.

This clone was seen a handful of times. This chain links TRBV19 with TRBJ2-5; 7 positions match TRBD1. CDR1 and CDR2 (germline): LNHDA, SQIVND (reference sequence). The CDR3 covers 15 residues. V was pared by 1 base and J by 1 base, with 3 bases of the junction left unmatched. The CDR3 sequence: CASSIVGTAQETQYF. As DNA, the CDR3 is TGTGCCAGTAGTATAGTCGGGACAGCCCAAGAGACCCAGTACTTC. The variable domain in full, completed from reference TRBV19 and TRBJ2-5, reads DGGITQSPKYLFRKEGQNVTLSCEQNLNHDAMYWYRQDPGQGLRLIYYSQIVNDFQKGDIAEGYSVSREKKESFPLTVTSAQKNPTAFYLCASSIVGTAQETQYFGPGTRLLVL.